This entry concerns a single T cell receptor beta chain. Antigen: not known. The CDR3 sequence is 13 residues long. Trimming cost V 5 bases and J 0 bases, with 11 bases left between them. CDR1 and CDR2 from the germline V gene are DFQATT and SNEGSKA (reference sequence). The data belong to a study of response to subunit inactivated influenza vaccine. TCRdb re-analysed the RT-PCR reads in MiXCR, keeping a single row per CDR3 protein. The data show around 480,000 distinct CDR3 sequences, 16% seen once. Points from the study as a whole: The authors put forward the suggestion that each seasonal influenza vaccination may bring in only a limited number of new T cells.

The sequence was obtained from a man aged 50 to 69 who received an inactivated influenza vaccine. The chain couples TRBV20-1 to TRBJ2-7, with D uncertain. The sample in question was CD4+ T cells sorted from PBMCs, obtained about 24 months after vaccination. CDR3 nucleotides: TGCAGTGCTCCTATTCCAACCTCCTACGAGCAGTACTTC. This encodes CSAPIPTSYEQYF.